The 14 T cell receptor beta chains given below trace back to one sample, sequenced in a study of shared clonotypes between healthy human individuals. Using immunoSEQ multiplex PCR, the repertoire was profiled, and TCRdb retains in-frame clones only, with some absent. The repertoire holds around 2,000,000 clones, with roughly 96% as singletons. Source material: naive CD4+ T cells sorted from blood. Subset defined: CD45RA+ positively selected. These receptors all stem from a man between 18 and 29 years old in good health.

The V call is TRBV10-3, the J call TRBJ1-4; unclear D gene. In germline, CDR1 is ENHRY, CDR2 SYGVKD. The CDR3 loop spans 15 amino acids. V was clipped by 2 bases and J by 7 bases, with 14 bases between them. CDR3 sequence reads: CAISEEALLGEKLFF. The CDR3 nucleotides are TGTGCCATCAGTGAGGAGGCGTTGTTGGGTGAAAAACTGTTTTTT.

The chain links TRBV15 to TRBJ2-2; no reliable D call. This CDR3 is 15 amino acids long. V was cut by 0 bases and J by 5 bases, with 10 bases left in between. In germline, CDR1 is LNHNV, CDR2 YYDKDF (reference sequence). The DNA for the CDR3 is TGTGCCACCAGCAGAGAGGGATTTGGGACCGGGGAGCTGTTTTTT. Translating it yields CATSREGFGTGELFF.

This sequence joins TRBV30 and TRBJ2-7; D is unclear. CDR3 length: 12 amino acids. Trimming removed 3 bases from V and 4 bases from J, with 10 bases in between. Germline V lookup: CDR1 GTSNPN, CDR2 SVGIG (reference sequence). DNA of the CDR3: TGTGCCTGGAGCCCTGCAGCTTACGAGCAGTACTTC. It translates to CAWSPAAYEQYF.

The chain joins TRBV5-6 to TRBJ2-7; D is unresolved. The CDR3 has 12 residues. V lost 1 base to trimming and J lost 4 bases, with 6 bases between them. The germline V gene encodes CDR1 SGHDT and CDR2 YYEEEE. In DNA form, the CDR3 reads TGTGCCAGCAGCTTGAGGAGATACGAGCAGTACTTC. Its translation is CASSLRRYEQYF.

The chain uses TRBV4-1 and TRBJ1-1; no firm D call. The CDR3 has 13 amino acids. Germline-derived CDR1 and CDR2 are MGHRA and YSYEKL. Between the trimmed V and J ends, which lost 1 base and 8 bases, there was a span of 11 bases. The CDR3, as DNA: TGCGCCAGCAGCCAAGCGGACGAACGCGAAGCTTTCTTT. Protein sequence: CASSQADEREAFF.

The rearrangement joins TRBV5-1 to TRBJ2-1, with 13 bases fitting TRBD2. Losses at the gene ends were 4 bases for V and 7 bases for J; bases not matched to a gene: 5. Germline V gene data show CDR1 as SGHRS and CDR2 as YFSETQ. The CDR3 runs to 15 residues. CDR3 bases: TGCGCCAGCAGCATGACTAGCGGGAGGAGAAATGAGCAGTTCTTC. Protein: CASSMTSGRRNEQFF.

The chain has TRBV18 and TRBJ2-4; TRBD1 might be the D (5 bases). V lost 6 bases and J lost 4, with 13 bases in between. Germline CDR1 is KGHSH and CDR2 is LQKENI. The CDR3 extends over 14 amino acids. CDR3: CASSASGSKNIQYF. CDR3 nucleotide sequence: TGTGCCAGCTCCGCCTCAGGGTCAAAAAACATTCAGTACTTC.

This clone was counted a single time. The V gene is TRBV5-1, the J gene TRBJ2-3, with D perhaps TRBD1 or TRBD2 (5 bases each). The ends were cut back, 1 base at V and 10 bases at J, with 25 bases in the middle. Germline CDR1 and CDR2: SGHRS and YFSETQ. This CDR3 is 17 amino acids long. The CDR3 bases are TGCGCCAGCAGCTTGTTGATTGGTAGACGGGACGCCGATCCGCAGTATTTT. Translating gives CASSLLIGRRDADPQYF.

The chain carries TRBV6-5 and TRBJ2-3; D is possibly TRBD1 or TRBD2 (5 bases each). Germline lookup yields CDR1 MNHEY and CDR2 SVGAGI. The CDR3 covers 13 residues. V lost 8 bases, J lost 1 base, and 10 bases lay in between. This CDR3 is CASQGRRTDTQYF. In DNA, the CDR3 is TGTGCCAGCCAGGGACGGCGCACAGATACGCAGTATTTT.

This chain connects TRBV10-3 to TRBJ1-3; unclear D gene. The CDR3 is 17 residues long. Germline CDR1 is ENHRY and CDR2 is SYGVKD. V lost 4 bases, J lost 0 bases, and 16 bases lay in between. CDR3 protein: CAISAVESMSSGNTIYF. The DNA for the CDR3 is TGTGCCATCAGTGCGGTGGAATCCATGAGCTCTGGAAACACCATATATTTT.

J is TRBJ1-4 and V is TRBV30; D unresolved. CDR3 length: 14 amino acids. From germline, CDR1 is GTSNPN and CDR2 SVGIG (reference sequence). V gave up 0 bases and J gave up 4 bases, with 9 bases separating them. DNA for the CDR3: TGTGCCTGGAGTGTATCCGGTGGTAATGAAAAACTGTTTTTT. Residues: CAWSVSGGNEKLFF. The full variable domain, completed using reference TRBV30 and TRBJ1-4, is SQTIHQWPATLVQPVGSPLSLECTVEGTSNPNLYWYRQAAGRGLQLLFYSVGIGQISSEVPQNLSASRPQDRQFILSSKKLLLSDSGFYLCAWSVSGGNEKLFFGSGTQLSVL.

On this clone itself: Distinct nucleotide sequences in the sample also encode this CDR3. The V gene is TRBV28, the J gene TRBJ2-7, with 8 bases matching TRBD1. After removal of 2 bases from V and 3 bases from J, the junction contained 3 bases not matched to a gene. The CDR3 has 14 residues. The V gene's germline CDR1 is MDHEN and CDR2 SYDVKM. In DNA form, the CDR3 reads TGTGCCAGCAGTTTACCACAGGGGGTCTACGAGCAGTACTTC. This encodes CASSLPQGVYEQYF.

With respect to this clone: The sample has other DNA sequences that encode this CDR3 too. The chain links TRBV18 to TRBJ2-7; D perhaps matches TRBD2 (6 bases). The CDR3 extends over 13 amino acids. V lost 2 bases, J lost 7 bases, and 12 bases lay in between. Germline V gene data show CDR1 as KGHSH and CDR2 as LQKENI. This CDR3 reads CASSPIGAGEQYF. The CDR3 coding sequence is TGTGCCAGCTCACCAATAGGGGCGGGGGAGCAGTACTTC.

This chain connects TRBV7-9 to TRBJ1-1; D is uncertain. Germline V CDR1 and CDR2: SEHNR, FQNEAQ (reference sequence). The CDR3 is 15 amino acids. The V and J ends lost 1 base and 3 bases respectively, with 12 bases between them. Here the CDR3 reads CASSLDRQYDTEAFF. Here the CDR3 DNA reads TGTGCCAGCAGCTTAGACCGGCAGTATGACACTGAAGCTTTCTTT.